Below are 15 T cell receptor beta chains sequenced from a single sample in a study of CD8 T cells in Susac syndrome. An amount of RNA that ranged from 0.5 to 1 ug was reverse transcribed with random hexamers. TCRdb fed the immunoSEQ multiplex PCR reads into MiXCR, producing one record per CDR3 protein. The sample carries 130,000 or so distinct CDR3 sequences, roughly 95% recorded once. The sequenced material came from CD4+ T cells from PBMCs. These TCRs come from a human donor with Susac syndrome.

This sequence joins TRBV5-1 and TRBJ2-5; D tentatively reads TRBD1 or TRBD2 (7 bases each). The ends were cut back, 4 bases at V and 5 bases at J, with 18 bases in the middle. CDR3 length equals 15 residues. CDR1 and CDR2 (germline): SGHRS, YFSETQ. In DNA form, the CDR3 reads TGCGCCAGCAGCCCGGTGACAGGGCGGGGGGAGACCCAGTACTTC. Its protein product is CASSPVTGRGETQYF. Supplemented by reference TRBV5-1 and TRBJ2-5, the full variable domain reads KAGVTQTPRYLIKTRGQQVTLSCSPISGHRSVSWYQQTPGQGLQFLFEYFSETQRNKGNFPGRFSGRQFSNSRSEMNVSTLELGDSALYLCASSPVTGRGETQYFGPGTRLLVL.

The rearrangement uses TRBV20-1 and TRBJ1-2, with a weak D call TRBD1 (6 bases). CDR1 and CDR2 (germline): DFQATT, SNEGSKA (reference sequence). The CDR3 has 11 residues. V lost 1 base, J lost 8 bases, and 8 bases lay in between. The CDR3 here is CSARGGGGYTF. The CDR3 nucleotides are TGCAGTGCTAGAGGGGGGGGCGGCTACACCTTC.

This chain connects TRBV11-2 to TRBJ1-2; D uncertain. This CDR3 has 13 residues. V was pared by 0 bases and J by 6 bases, with 8 bases between. Per germline, CDR1 SGHAT and CDR2 FQNNGV. The CDR3 sequence is CASSLDREDGYTF. The CDR3 DNA reads as TGTGCCAGCAGCTTAGATCGAGAGGATGGCTACACCTTC.

CDR3 coding DNA: TGTGCCAGCAGCGGAACTAGCGGGAATCGCTACGAGCAGTACTTC. Translation: CASSGTSGNRYEQYF. The V call is TRBV5-4, the J call TRBJ2-7; 10 bases agree with TRBD2. This CDR3 has 15 residues. Germline-derived CDR1 and CDR2 are SGHNT and YYREEE (reference sequence). V gave up 4 bases and J gave up 3 bases; unmatched junction bases: 7.

The rearrangement links TRBV30 to TRBJ1-2; 7 bases agree with TRBD1. J gave up 5 bases and V 2 bases, and 5 bases lay outside the gene matches. Looked up from germline, CDR1 is GTSNPN and CDR2 is SVGIG (reference sequence). This CDR3 region has 13 residues. CDR3 residues: CAWSRGTEYGYTF. The CDR3 DNA follows: TGTGCCTGGAGTCGTGGGACAGAGTATGGCTACACCTTC.

In its sample, this clonotype was seen once. J is TRBJ2-3 and V is TRBV7-2; D is undetermined. Looked up from germline, CDR1 is SGHTA and CDR2 is FQGNSA. The length of the CDR3 is 13 residues. Trimming removed 4 bases from V and 6 bases from J, with 11 bases in between. In DNA form, the CDR3 reads TGTGCCAGCAGCTCCCAAATGGGGGATACGCAGTATTTT. Amino acids: CASSSQMGDTQYF.

The V and J genes are TRBV3-1 and TRBJ2-3; D uncertain. Germline V gives CDR1 LGHDT, CDR2 YNNKEL (reference sequence). The CDR3 extends over 14 amino acids. Trimming stripped 2 bases from V and 3 bases from J, with 9 bases between. The CDR3 protein is CASSQRMITDTQYF. CDR3 nucleotide sequence: TGTGCCAGCAGCCAACGAATGATAACAGATACGCAGTATTTT.

The chain is built from TRBV5-1 and TRBJ2-3, with D possibly TRBD1 on 6 matching bases. The CDR3 totals 13 residues. V was clipped by 7 bases and J by 0 bases, with 9 bases between them. Per germline, CDR1 SGHRS and CDR2 YFSETQ. The CDR3 sequence: CASGQSSTDTQYF. The CDR3 DNA is TGCGCCAGCGGACAGTCGAGCACAGATACGCAGTATTTT.

The V gene is TRBV11-2, the J gene TRBJ2-7; TRBD2 matches 9 bases. Germline V CDR1 and CDR2: SGHAT, FQNNGV. J was trimmed by 2 bases and V by 5 bases; bases with no gene match: 4. The CDR3 covers 14 residues. The CDR3 nucleotides are TGTGCCAGCAGCGTAGCGGGAGTTACCTACGAGCAGTACTTC. This encodes CASSVAGVTYEQYF.

The J gene is TRBJ2-2, the V gene TRBV20-1; TRBD2 agrees at 11 bases. Germline assignment: CDR1 DFQATT and CDR2 SNEGSKA (reference sequence). CDR3 length: 16 residues. The V segment lost 1 base and the J segment 7 bases; nucleotides outside the gene matches: 8. Here the CDR3 reads CSARGTSGSLIGELFF. As DNA, the CDR3 is TGCAGTGCTAGAGGAACTAGCGGGAGTTTGATCGGGGAGCTGTTTTTT.

This chain uses TRBV14 with TRBJ2-1; D is possibly TRBD1 (6 bases). The V gene's germline CDR1 is SGHDN and CDR2 FVKESK. The CDR3 contains 15 residues. V lost 4 bases and J 3 bases, leaving 13 bases between the germline ends. CDR3 nucleotide sequence: TGTGCCAGCAGCCGCCAAGAAGGGGGCTACAATGAGCAGTTCTTC. This gives the protein CASSRQEGGYNEQFF.

The chain joins TRBV5-4 to TRBJ2-1; D ambiguous. The CDR3 is made up of 12 amino acids. Trimming took 3 bases from V and 4 from J, leaving 5 bases between them. Germline assignment: CDR1 SGHNT and CDR2 YYREEE (reference sequence). CDR3 loop: CASSYQYNEQFF. The CDR3 DNA follows: TGTGCCAGCAGCTACCAATACAATGAGCAGTTCTTC.

The chain couples TRBV20-1 to TRBJ2-3; 10 nucleotides agree with TRBD2. In germline, CDR1 is DFQATT, CDR2 SNEGSKA (reference sequence). The CDR3 spans 15 residues. Unmatched junction bases numbered 6, after V lost 5 bases and J lost 1 base. The CDR3 region is CSAALGLAGTDTQYF. Here the CDR3 DNA reads TGCAGTGCTGCGCTAGGACTAGCGGGCACAGATACGCAGTATTTT.

The rearrangement links TRBV20-1 to TRBJ1-2; 8 bases fit TRBD1. The CDR3 is made up of 14 amino acids. The J segment lost 4 bases and the V segment lost 0 bases, leaving 4 bases of the junction unmatched. CDR1 is DFQATT, CDR2 SNEGSKA, per germline (reference sequence). CDR3 region: CSARDRGLVYGYTF. The CDR3 bases are TGCAGTGCTAGAGACAGGGGGCTGGTCTATGGCTACACCTTC.

This chain uses TRBV4-3 with TRBJ2-1; D ambiguous. Germline V gene lookup returns CDR1 LGHNA and CDR2 YSLEER. V dropped 4 bases and J dropped 6 bases, with 10 bases sitting between them. The length of the CDR3 is 13 residues. The CDR3 sequence: CASSRFASNEQFF. In DNA form, the CDR3 reads TGCGCCAGCAGCCGGTTCGCTAGCAATGAGCAGTTCTTC.